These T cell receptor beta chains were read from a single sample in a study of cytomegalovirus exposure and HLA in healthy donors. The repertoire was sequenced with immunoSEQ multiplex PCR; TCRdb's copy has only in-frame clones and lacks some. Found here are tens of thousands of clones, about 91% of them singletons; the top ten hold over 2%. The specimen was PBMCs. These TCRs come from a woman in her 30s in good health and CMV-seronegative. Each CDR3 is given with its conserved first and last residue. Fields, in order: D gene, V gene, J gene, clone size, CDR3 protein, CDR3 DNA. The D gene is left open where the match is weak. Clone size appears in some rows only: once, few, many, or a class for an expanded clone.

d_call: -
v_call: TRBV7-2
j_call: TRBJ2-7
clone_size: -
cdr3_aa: CASSLDTNYEQYF
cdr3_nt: TGTGCCAGCAGCTTAGACACGAACTACGAGCAGTACTTC

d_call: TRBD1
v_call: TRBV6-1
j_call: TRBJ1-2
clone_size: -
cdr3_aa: CASSERGRGRLRGYTF
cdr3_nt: TGTGCCAGCAGCGAAAGGGGAAGGGGGCGCCTCAGGGGCTACACCTTC

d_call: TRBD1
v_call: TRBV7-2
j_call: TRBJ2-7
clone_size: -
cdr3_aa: CASSLSGTGKNYEQYF
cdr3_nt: TGTGCCAGCAGCCTTTCCGGGACAGGGAAGAACTACGAGCAGTACTTC

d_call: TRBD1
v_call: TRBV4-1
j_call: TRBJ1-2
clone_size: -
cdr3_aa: CASSLGQANYGYTF
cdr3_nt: TGCGCCAGCAGCCTGGGACAGGCTAACTATGGCTACACCTTC

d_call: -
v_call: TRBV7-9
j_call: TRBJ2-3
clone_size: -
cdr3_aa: CASSFSGGSTDTQYF
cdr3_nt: TGTGCCAGCAGCTTTAGCGGAGGAAGCACAGATACGCAGTATTTT

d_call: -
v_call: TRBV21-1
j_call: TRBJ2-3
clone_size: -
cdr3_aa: CASSNSGHAGGITDTQYF
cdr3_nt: TGTGCCAGCAGCAATAGTGGACACGCGGGAGGGATCACAGATACGCAGTATTTT

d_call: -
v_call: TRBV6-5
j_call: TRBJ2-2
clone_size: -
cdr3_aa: CASSYVAVDTGELFF
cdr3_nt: TGTGCCAGCAGTTACGTGGCGGTTGATACCGGGGAGCTGTTTTTT

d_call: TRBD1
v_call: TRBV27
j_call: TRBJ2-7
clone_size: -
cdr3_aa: CASGAGGSYEQYF
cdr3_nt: TGTGCCAGCGGGGCAGGGGGAAGCTACGAGCAGTACTTC

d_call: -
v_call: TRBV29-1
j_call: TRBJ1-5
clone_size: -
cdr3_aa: CSVEFGLNQPQHF
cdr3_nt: TGCAGCGTTGAGTTCGGACTGAATCAGCCCCAGCATTTT

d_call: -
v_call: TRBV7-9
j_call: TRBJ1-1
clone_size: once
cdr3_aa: CASSPGPDSSNTEAFF
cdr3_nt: TGTGCCAGCAGCCCAGGCCCAGACAGCTCGAACACTGAAGCTTTCTTT

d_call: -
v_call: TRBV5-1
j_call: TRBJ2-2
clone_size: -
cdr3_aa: CASSLAPDYTTGELFF
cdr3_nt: TGCGCCAGCAGCTTGGCGCCGGACTATACCACCGGGGAGCTGTTTTTT